Listed below are T cell receptor beta chains from one sample, sequenced in a study of CD8 T cells in ankylosing spondylitis. TCRdb recomputed calls from the 5' RACE reads with MiXCR, one row per CDR3 protein. The sample has under 250,000 distinct CDR3 sequences; roughly 25% are singletons. Sequencing used blood, either unsorted or a sorted T cell fraction (not recorded which). Source of these receptors: a male donor with ankylosing spondylitis or in good health (not recorded which). The CDR3 runs from the conserved cysteine through the conserved F or W. The D gene is left open where the match is weak. Some rows mark clone size as missing; the rest say once, few, many or name a class of expanded clone.

v_gene	abundance	d_gene	j_gene	CDR3aa	CDR3nt
TRBV12-3/TRBV12-4	few	NA	TRBJ1-1	CASSLANRRNTEAFF	TGTGCCAGCAGTTTGGCAAACAGGAGGAACACTGAAGCTTTCTTT
TRBV5-1	once	NA	TRBJ2-7	CASSYFDNAYEQYF	TGCGCCAGCAGCTACTTCGACAACGCCTACGAGCAGTACTTC
TRBV4-1	many	NA	TRBJ2-2	CASSQGLANTGELFF	TGCGCCAGCAGCCAGGGCCTAGCGAACACCGGGGAGCTGTTTTTT
TRBV5-5	NA	NA	TRBJ2-4	CASSWGDRPAKNIQYF	TGTGCCAGCAGCTGGGGGGACCGGCCCGCCAAAAACATTCAGTACTTC
TRBV20-1	many	NA	TRBJ2-1	CSAALKKNEQFF	TGCAGTGCTGCCCTTAAGAAGAATGAGCAGTTCTTC
TRBV29-1	many	NA	TRBJ2-7	CSVEDRYQGLSYEQYF	TGCAGCGTTGAAGATCGTTACCAGGGTCTATCCTACGAGCAGTACTTC
TRBV7-2	many	NA	TRBJ2-3	CASSLRGGDTQYF	TGTGCCAGCAGCTTAAGGGGTGGAGATACGCAGTATTTT
TRBV11-2	many	NA	TRBJ2-2	CASSWGLAGELFF	TGTGCCAGCAGCTGGGGATTAGCCGGGGAGCTGTTTTTT
TRBV20-1	once	TRBD2	TRBJ2-1	CSAPKTSGSKRGEQFF	TGCAGTGCTCCTAAGACTAGCGGGAGCAAACGGGGTGAGCAGTTCTTC
TRBV11-2	many	NA	TRBJ2-7	CASSLAPGATYEQYF	TGTGCCAGCAGCTTAGCCCCAGGGGCCACCTACGAGCAGTACTTC
TRBV5-1	many	TRBD1	TRBJ1-1	CASSWGSRDRAMNTEAFF	TGCGCCAGCAGCTGGGGAAGCCGGGACAGGGCAATGAACACTGAAGCTTTCTTT
TRBV9	few	NA	TRBJ2-1	CASSVVVSPLYNEQFF	TGTGCCAGCAGCGTAGTAGTTTCCCCCCTGTACAATGAGCAGTTCTTC
TRBV7-2	many	NA	TRBJ1-3	CASSQFPPGSGNTIYF	TGTGCCAGCAGCCAATTCCCCCCAGGCTCTGGAAACACCATATATTTT
TRBV10-2	many	TRBD2	TRBJ2-2	CASGGLAGGGELFF	TGCGCCAGCGGGGGACTAGCGGGAGGCGGGGAGCTGTTTTTT
TRBV11-2	many	NA	TRBJ2-7	CASSLAGEQYF	TGTGCCAGCAGCTTAGCAGGCGAGCAGTACTTC
TRBV28	many	NA	TRBJ2-3	CASSAAGFSDTQYF	TGTGCCAGCAGCGCCGCGGGGTTTTCAGATACGCAGTATTTT
TRBV11-2	few	NA	TRBJ2-2	CASSSSAGPNTGELFF	TGTGCCAGCAGCTCCTCCGCAGGGCCGAACACCGGGGAGCTGTTTTTT
TRBV5-5	few	NA	TRBJ2-1	CASSYRQGNSYNEQFF	TGTGCCAGCAGCTACAGACAAGGGAACTCCTACAATGAGCAGTTCTTC
TRBV11-2	few	NA	TRBJ2-1	CASSQRPDSSYNEQFF	TGTGCCAGCAGCCAACGCCCGGACAGTTCCTACAATGAGCAGTTCTTC
TRBV18	many	TRBD1	TRBJ2-1	CASSVGQPSYNEQFF	TGTGCCAGCTCAGTGGGACAGCCAAGTTACAATGAGCAGTTCTTC
TRBV20-1	many	TRBD1	TRBJ1-1	CSATTGVGTEAFF	TGCAGTGCTACGACAGGGGTTGGGACTGAAGCTTTCTTT
TRBV20-1	NA	NA	TRBJ2-3	CSARVQPTDTQYF	TGCAGTGCTAGAGTTCAACCCACAGATACGCAGTATTTT
TRBV29-1	few	TRBD2	TRBJ2-3	CSAVAGGTDTQYF	TGCAGCGCCGTGGCGGGGGGCACAGATACGCAGTATTTT
TRBV20-1	many	NA	TRBJ2-2	CSARDLRGTPNTGELFF	TGCAGTGCTAGAGATCTTCGCGGGACCCCGAACACCGGGGAGCTGTTTTTT
TRBV12-3/TRBV12-4	NA	TRBD2	TRBJ2-3	CTSSFSPPGTSGSYTQYF	TGTACCAGCAGTTTCAGCCCCCCCGGGACTAGCGGGTCATATACGCAGTATTTT
TRBV20-1	few	TRBD1	TRBJ2-7	CSANRDRGDEQYF	TGCAGTGCAAACCGGGACAGGGGGGACGAGCAGTACTTC